Listed here is a single T cell receptor (beta chain). The antigen remains undetermined. The libraries of TRB cDNA were constructed through 5' RACE using UMI labels. Following a re-call of the 5' RACE reads, TCRdb has one entry per CDR3 protein and lacks DNA. The ten top clones account for 0.41%, within a sample of about 140,000 distinct CDR3 sequences. The sample is drawn from a study of CXCR3-negative and CXCR3-positive naive CD8 T cells. General study points: Hydrophobicity of TRB CDR3s was greater in CXCR3-positive naive cells than in CXCR3-negative naive cells.

The CDR3 spans 16 residues. Per the germline V gene, CDR1 is SGHVS and CDR2 is FNYEAQ. This clonotype originated in a human donor in good health. Some clones in this sample may be carry-over from other donors' samples. The chain couples TRBV7-6 to TRBJ2-5. Sequencing was carried out using naive CXCR3+ CD8+ T cells from blood. Subset noted: CD45RO-CCR7+CD27+CD95- naive CD8+ T cells expressing CXCR3 (TNR3+). The CDR3 is CASSLLSGRMGETQYF.